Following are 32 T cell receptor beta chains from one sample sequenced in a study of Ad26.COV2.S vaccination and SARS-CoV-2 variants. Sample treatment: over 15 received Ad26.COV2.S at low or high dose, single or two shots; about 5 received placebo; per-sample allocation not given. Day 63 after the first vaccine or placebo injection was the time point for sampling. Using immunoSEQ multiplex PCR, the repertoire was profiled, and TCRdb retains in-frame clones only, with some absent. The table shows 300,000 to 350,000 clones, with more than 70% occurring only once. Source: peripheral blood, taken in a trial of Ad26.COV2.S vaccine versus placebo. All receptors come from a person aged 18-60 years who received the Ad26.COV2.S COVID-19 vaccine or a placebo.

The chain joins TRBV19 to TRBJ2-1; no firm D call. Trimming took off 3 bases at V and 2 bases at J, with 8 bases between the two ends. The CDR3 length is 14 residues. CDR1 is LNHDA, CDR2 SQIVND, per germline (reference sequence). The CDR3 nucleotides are TGTGCCAGTAGTATGGGCAGAACCTACAATGAGCAGTTCTTC. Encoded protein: CASSMGRTYNEQFF.

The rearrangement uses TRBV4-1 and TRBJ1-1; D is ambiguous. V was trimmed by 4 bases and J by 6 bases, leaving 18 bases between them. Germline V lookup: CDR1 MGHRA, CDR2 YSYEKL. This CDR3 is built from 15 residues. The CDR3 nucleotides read TGCGCCAGCAGCCCTTATGGGAGTGGTGAAGCTGAAGCTTTCTTT. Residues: CASSPYGSGEAEAFF.

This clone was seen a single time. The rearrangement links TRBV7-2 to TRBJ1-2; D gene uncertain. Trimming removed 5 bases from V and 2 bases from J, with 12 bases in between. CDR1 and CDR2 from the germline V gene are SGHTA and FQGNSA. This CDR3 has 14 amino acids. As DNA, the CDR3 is TGTGCCAGCAGCCCCCAACTAGCCAACTATGGCTACACCTTC. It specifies CASSPQLANYGYTF.

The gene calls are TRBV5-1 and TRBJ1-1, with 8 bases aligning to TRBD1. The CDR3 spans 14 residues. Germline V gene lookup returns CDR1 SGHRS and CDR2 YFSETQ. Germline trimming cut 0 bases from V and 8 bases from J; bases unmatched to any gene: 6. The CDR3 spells CASSLAGTGSEAFF. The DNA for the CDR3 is TGCGCCAGCAGCTTGGCGGGGACAGGTAGCGAAGCTTTCTTT. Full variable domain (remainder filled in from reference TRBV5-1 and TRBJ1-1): KAGVTQTPRYLIKTRGQQVTLSCSPISGHRSVSWYQQTPGQGLQFLFEYFSETQRNKGNFPGRFSGRQFSNSRSEMNVSTLELGDSALYLCASSLAGTGSEAFFGQGTRLTVV.

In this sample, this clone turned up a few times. CDR3 sequence reads: CASSEVPYEQYF. The CDR3 nucleotides read TGTGCCAGCAGTGAGGTTCCCTACGAGCAGTACTTC. The V and J genes are TRBV6-1 and TRBJ2-7; no definite D call. Germline V gene sequence: CDR1 MNHNS, CDR2 SASEGT. Trimming removed 3 bases at V and 2 bases at J, with 5 bases between. The length of the CDR3 is 12 residues.

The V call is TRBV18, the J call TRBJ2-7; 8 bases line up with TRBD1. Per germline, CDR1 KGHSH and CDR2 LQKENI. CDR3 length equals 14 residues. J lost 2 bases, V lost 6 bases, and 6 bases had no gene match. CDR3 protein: CASSQGQATYEQYF. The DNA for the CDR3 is TGTGCCAGCTCGCAGGGACAGGCCACCTACGAGCAGTACTTC.

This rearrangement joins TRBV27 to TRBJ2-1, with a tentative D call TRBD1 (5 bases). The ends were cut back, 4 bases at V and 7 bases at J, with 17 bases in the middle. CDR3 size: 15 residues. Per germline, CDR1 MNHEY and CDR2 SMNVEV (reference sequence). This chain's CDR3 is CASSWTLRGRNEQFF. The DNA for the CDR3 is TGTGCCAGCAGTTGGACACTAAGAGGAAGGAATGAGCAGTTCTTC.

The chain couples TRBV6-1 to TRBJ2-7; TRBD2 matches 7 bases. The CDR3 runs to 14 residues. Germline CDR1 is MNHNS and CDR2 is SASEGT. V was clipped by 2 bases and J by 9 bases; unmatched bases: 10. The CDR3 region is CASSESTSALGQYF. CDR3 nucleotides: TGTGCCAGCAGTGAATCTACTAGCGCACTGGGGCAGTACTTC.

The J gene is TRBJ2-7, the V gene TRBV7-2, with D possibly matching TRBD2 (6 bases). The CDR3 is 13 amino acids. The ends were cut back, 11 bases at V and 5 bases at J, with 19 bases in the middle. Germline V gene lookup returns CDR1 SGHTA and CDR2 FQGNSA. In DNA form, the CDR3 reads TGTGCCTCCCAGTGGGCGGGATCCCACGAGCAGTACTTC. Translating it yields CASQWAGSHEQYF. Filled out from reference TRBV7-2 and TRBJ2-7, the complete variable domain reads GAGVSQSPSNKVTEKGKDVELRCDPISGHTALYWYRQSLGQGLEFLIYFQGNSAPDKSGLPSDRFSAERTGGSVSTLTIQRTQQEDSAVYLCASQWAGSHEQYFGPGTRLTVT.

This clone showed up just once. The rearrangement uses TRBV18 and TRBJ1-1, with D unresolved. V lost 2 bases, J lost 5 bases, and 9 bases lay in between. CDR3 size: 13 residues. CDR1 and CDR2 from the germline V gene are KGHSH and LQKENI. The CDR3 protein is CASSPSRTTEAFF. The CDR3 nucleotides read TGTGCCAGCTCACCATCCAGGACGACTGAAGCTTTCTTT.

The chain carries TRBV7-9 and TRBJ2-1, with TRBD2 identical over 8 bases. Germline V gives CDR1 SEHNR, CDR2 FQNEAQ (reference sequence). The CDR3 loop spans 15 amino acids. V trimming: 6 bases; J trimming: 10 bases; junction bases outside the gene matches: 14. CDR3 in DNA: TGTGCCAGCAGAGCCCTGCGGGGGGCTCGTCTGGAGCAGTTCTTC. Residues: CASRALRGARLEQFF.

This CDR3 reads CASSERPNTEAFF. CDR3 nucleotides: TGCGCCAGCAGTGAGAGACCGAACACTGAAGCTTTCTTT. V usage is TRBV10-2 and J usage is TRBJ1-1; no reliable D call. Looked up from germline, CDR1 is WSHSY and CDR2 is SAAADI. Trimming pared 2 bases from V and 1 base from J, leaving 5 bases between. The CDR3 covers 13 residues.

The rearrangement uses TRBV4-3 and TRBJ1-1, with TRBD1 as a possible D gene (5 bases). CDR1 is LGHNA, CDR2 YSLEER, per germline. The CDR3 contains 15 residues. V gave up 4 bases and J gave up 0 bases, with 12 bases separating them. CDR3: CASSRTYGLNTEAFF. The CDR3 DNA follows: TGCGCCAGCAGCCGGACATATGGATTGAACACTGAAGCTTTCTTT.

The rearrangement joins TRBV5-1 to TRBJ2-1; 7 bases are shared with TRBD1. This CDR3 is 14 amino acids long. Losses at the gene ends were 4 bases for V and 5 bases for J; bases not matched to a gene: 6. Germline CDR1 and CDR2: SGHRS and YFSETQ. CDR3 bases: TGCGCCAGCAGCCGGAGTACAGGGGACAATGAGCAGTTCTTC. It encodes CASSRSTGDNEQFF.

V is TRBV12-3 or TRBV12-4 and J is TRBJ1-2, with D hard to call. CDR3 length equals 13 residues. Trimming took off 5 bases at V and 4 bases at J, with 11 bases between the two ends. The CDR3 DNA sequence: TGTGCCAGCAGTCCGGACGGATCCTATGGCTACACCTTC. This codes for CASSPDGSYGYTF.

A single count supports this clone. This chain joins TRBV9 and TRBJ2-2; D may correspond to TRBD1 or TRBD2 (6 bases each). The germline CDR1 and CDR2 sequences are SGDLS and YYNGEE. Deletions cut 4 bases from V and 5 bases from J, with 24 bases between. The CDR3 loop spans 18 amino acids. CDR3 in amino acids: CASSPHPGLFQGTGELFF. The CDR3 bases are TGTGCCAGCAGCCCCCACCCAGGACTATTCCAGGGGACCGGGGAGCTGTTTTTT.

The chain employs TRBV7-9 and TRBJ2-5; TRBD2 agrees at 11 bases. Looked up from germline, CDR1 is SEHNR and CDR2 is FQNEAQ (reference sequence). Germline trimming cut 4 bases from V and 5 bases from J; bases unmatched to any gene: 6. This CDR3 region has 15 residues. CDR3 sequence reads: CASSSVAGGRETQYF. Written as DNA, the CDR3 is TGTGCCAGCAGCTCCGTAGCGGGGGGGCGCGAGACCCAGTACTTC.

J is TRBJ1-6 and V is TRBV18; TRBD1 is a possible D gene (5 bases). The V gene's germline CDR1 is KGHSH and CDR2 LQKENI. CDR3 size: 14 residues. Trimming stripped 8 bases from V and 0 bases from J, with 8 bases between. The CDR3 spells CASAGSSYNSPLHF. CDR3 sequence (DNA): TGTGCCAGCGCAGGGAGCTCCTATAATTCACCCCTCCACTTT.

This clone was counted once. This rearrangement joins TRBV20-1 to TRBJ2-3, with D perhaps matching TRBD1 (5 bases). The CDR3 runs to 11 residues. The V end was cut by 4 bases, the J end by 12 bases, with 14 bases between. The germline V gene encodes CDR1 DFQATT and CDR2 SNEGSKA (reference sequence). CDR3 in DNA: TGCAGTGCTACCCAGGCAGGGAAACAGTATTTT. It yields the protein CSATQAGKQYF.

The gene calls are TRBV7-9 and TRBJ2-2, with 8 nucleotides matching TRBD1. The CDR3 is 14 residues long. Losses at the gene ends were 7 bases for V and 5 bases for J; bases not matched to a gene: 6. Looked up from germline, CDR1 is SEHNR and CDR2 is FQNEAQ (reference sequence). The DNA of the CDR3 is TGTGCCAGCACCGAGGGACAGGAGACCGGGGAGCTGTTTTTT. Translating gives CASTEGQETGELFF.

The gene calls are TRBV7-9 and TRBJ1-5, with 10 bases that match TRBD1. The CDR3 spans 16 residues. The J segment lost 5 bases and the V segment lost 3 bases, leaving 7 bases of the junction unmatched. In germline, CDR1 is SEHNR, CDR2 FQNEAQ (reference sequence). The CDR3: CASSLTGQGGDQPQHF. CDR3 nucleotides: TGTGCCAGCAGCTTGACCGGACAGGGGGGCGATCAGCCCCAGCATTTT. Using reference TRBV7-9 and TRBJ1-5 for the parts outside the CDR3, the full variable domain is DTGVSQNPRHKITKRGQNVTFRCDPISEHNRLYWYRQTLGQGPEFLTYFQNEAQLEKSRLLSDRFSAERPKGSFSTLEIQRTEQGDSAMYLCASSLTGQGGDQPQHFGDGTRLSIL.

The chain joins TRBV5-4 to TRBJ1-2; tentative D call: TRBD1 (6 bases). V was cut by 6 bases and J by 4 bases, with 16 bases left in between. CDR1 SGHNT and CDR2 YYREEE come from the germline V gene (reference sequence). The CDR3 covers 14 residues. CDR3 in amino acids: CASTPGQGSYGYTF. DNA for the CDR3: TGTGCCAGCACCCCGGGACAAGGGAGCTATGGCTACACCTTC. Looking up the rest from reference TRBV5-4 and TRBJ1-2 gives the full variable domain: ETGVTQSPTHLIKTRGQQVTLRCSSQSGHNTVSWYQQALGQGPQFIFQYYREEENGRGNFPPRFSGLQFPNYSSELNVNALELDDSALYLCASTPGQGSYGYTFGSGTRLTVV.

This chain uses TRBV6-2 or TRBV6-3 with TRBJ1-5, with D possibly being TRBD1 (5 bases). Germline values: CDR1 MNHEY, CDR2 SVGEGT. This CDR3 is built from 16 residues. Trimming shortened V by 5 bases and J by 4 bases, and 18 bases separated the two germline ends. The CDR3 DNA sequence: TGTGCCAGCAGTCCCTCCCGCGGGGGAGTGAATCAGCCCCAGCATTTT. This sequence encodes CASSPSRGGVNQPQHF.

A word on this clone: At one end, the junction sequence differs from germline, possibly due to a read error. This CDR3 is CASSYSAAGVLDRDNF. The CDR3 region has the DNA TGTGCCAGCAGTTACTCGGCGGCGGGTGTCCTAGACCGGGATAATTTT. The gene calls are TRBV6-2 or TRBV6-3 and TRBJ1-4, with unresolved D. Germline lookup yields CDR1 MNHEY and CDR2 SVGEGT. There are 16 residues in the CDR3.

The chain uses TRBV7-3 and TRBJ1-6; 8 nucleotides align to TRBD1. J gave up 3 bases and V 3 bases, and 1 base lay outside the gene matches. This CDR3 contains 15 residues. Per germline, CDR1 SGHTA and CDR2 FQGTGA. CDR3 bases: TGTGCCAGCAGCTTGGGACAGGACTATAATTCACCCCTCCACTTT. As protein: CASSLGQDYNSPLHF.

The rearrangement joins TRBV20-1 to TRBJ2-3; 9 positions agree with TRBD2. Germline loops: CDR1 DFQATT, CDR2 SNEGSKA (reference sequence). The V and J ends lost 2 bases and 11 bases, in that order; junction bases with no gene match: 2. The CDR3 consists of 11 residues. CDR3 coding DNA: TGCAGTGCTAGATCGACTAGCGGGCAGTATTTT. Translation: CSARSTSGQYF.

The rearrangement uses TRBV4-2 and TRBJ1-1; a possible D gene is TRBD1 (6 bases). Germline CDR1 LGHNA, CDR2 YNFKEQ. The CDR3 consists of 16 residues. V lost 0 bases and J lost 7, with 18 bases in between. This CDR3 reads CASSQDPTGLRGEAFF. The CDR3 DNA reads TGTGCCAGCAGCCAAGACCCCACAGGGCTCCGCGGTGAAGCTTTCTTT.

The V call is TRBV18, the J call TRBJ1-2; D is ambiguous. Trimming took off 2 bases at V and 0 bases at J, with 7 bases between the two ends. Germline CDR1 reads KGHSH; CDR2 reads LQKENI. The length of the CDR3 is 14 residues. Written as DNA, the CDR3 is TGTGCCAGCTCACCAAGCCAGACTAACTATGGCTACACCTTC. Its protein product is CASSPSQTNYGYTF.

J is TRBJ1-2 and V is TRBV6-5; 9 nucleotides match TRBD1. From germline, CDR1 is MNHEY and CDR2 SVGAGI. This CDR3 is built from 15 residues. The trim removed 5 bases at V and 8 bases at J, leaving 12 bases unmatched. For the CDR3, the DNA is TGTGCCAGCAGTCTCCCACGGGACAGGGTTTGGGGCTACACCTTC. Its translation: CASSLPRDRVWGYTF.

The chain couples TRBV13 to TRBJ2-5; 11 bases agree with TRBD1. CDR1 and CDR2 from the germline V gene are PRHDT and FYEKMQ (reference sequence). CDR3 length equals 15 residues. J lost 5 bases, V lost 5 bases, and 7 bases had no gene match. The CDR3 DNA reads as TGTGCCAGCAGCCCTCGGACAGGGGGCGGTGAGACCCAGTACTTC. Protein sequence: CASSPRTGGGETQYF.

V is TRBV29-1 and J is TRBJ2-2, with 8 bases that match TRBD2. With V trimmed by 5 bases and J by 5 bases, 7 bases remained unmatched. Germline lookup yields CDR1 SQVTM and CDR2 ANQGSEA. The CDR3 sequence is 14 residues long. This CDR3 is CSVRTGGNTGELFF. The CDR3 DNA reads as TGCAGCGTTCGGACGGGGGGGAATACCGGGGAGCTGTTTTTT.

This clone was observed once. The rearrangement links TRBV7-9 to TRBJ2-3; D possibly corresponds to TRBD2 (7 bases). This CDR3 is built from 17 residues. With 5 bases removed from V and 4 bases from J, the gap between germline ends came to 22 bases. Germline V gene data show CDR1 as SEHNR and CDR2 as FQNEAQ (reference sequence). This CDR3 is CASSPSRWWEGADTQYF. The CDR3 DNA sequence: TGTGCCAGCAGCCCCTCCAGGTGGTGGGAGGGGGCAGATACGCAGTATTTT.